This TCR beta chain was sequenced for a study of T cell clones after liver transplantation. Study-wide findings and caveats: A significant post-transplant drop in circulating graft-donor-reactive CD4 TCRbeta sequences occurred in most of the 8 subjects.

As concerns this clone: The antigen is not known.

Losses at the gene ends were 1 base for V and 11 bases for J; bases not matched to a gene: 13. This CDR3 has 16 residues. Germline CDR1 reads MGHRA; CDR2 reads YSYEKL. Measured with immunoSEQ multiplex PCR; TCRdb has only the in-frame clones, and not every one. The sample lists about 51,000 clones, roughly nine tenths occurring once. The sample was CD8+ T cells from blood, taken 12 months after liver transplant. The TCR sequence derives from a human patient who received a liver transplant. Some T cells may be graft donor cells. The chain combines TRBV4-1 with TRBJ1-1, with 10 bases aligning to TRBD1. CDR3 protein: CASSQALPGQGNRAFF. The DNA of the CDR3 is TGCGCCAGCAGCCAAGCTCTCCCGGGACAGGGGAATCGCGCTTTCTTT.